The entry that follows covers one TCR beta chain sequence. What it recognizes is unknown. The table came from immunoSEQ multiplex PCR; TCRdb's copy has only in-frame clones and leaves some out. The sample shows 55,000 to 65,000 clones, 75% to 95% of them seen only once. This record comes from a study of cytomegalovirus exposure and HLA in healthy donors. Study-wide background: The 130 or so validation repertoires and the 666 first-cohort repertoires shared a platform, a later analysis reported.

The germline CDR1 and CDR2 sequences are SNHLY and FYNNEI. The CDR3 sequence is 14 residues long. V was pared by 6 bases and J by 6 bases, with 15 bases between. Whole-study findings and limits: Both high specificity and high sensitivity reportedly marked the classifier's diagnosis of cytomegalovirus status. A few chains linked to CMV were shown in vitro to be specific for CMV antigens. The study flagged 150 to 200 TCR beta chains as cytomegalovirus-associated.

The origin of this receptor is a man aged 18 to 30 in good health and CMV-seronegative. Material: PBMCs. The chain couples TRBV2 to TRBJ2-1; D is uncertain. For the CDR3, the DNA is TGTGCCAGCAGATCTAGTGGTGTTTTCAATGAGCAGTTCTTC. It translates to CASRSSGVFNEQFF.